This T cell receptor (beta chain) was recorded in a study of blood T cell repertoires in COVID-19. The junction had 8 bases not matched to a gene; V was cut back by 4 bases and J by 1 base. This CDR3 has 16 residues. CDR1 MDHEN and CDR2 SYDVKM come from the germline V gene. The assay was immunoSEQ multiplex PCR, and TCRdb's table has in-frame clones only and misses some. The table shows roughly 160,000 clones, with about 85% occurring only once. This receptor was taken from a woman aged 50 to 60 with COVID-19, enrolled during active disease. The sample comprised peripheral blood. The chain has TRBV28 and TRBJ2-5, with 8 bases fitting TRBD1. For the CDR3, the DNA is TGTGCCAGCAGTTCTGGACAGGGCCTATCCCAAGAGACCCAGTACTTC. Translation: CASSSGQGLSQETQYF.